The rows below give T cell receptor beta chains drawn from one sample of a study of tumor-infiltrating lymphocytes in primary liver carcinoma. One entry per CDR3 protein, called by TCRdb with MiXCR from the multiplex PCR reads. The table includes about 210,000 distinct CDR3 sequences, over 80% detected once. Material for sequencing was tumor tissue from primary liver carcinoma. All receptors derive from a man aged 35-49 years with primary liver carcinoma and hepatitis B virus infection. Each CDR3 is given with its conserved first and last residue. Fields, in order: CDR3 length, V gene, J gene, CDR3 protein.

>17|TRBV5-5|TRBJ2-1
CASSRALGLAGENQQLF
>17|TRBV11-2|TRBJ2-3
CASSLELGKTSTDTQYF
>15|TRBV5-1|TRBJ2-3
CASRGTGEDTDTQYF
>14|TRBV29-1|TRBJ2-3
CNARVSGLSDTQYF
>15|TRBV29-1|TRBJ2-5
CSVRTSGSWVETQYF
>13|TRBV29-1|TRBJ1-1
CSVEATRNAEAFF
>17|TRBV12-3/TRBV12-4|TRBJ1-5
CASSLEKDLGGNQTQHF
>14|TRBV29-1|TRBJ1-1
CSVGSAGSYTEAFF
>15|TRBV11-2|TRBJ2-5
CTSSRWTGPAETQCF
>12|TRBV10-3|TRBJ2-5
CAISTGQEAQYF
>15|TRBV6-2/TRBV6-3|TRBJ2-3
CTRSYSGRETDTQYF
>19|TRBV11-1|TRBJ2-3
CASSSGGSSVGDRTNTQYF
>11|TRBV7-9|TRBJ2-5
CASSYGQPQYF
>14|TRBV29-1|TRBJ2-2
CSVLGQGPTRELFF
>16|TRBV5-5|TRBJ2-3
CASSLLPAGGGDTQYF
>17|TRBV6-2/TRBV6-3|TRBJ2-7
CASISQSPGTGMYDQYF
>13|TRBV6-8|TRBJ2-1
CASIPRLGDERFF
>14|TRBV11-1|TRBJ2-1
CSNSLGSADNEQFF
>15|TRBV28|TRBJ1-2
CASRSPGKWRNGYTF
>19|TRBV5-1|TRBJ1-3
CASSLAWDAPAGEGNTIYF
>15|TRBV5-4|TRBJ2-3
CASTSFVTSTNTQYF
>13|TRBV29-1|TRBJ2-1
CNGTGGKLYEQFF
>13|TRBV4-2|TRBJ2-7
CASNHVIGYEKYF
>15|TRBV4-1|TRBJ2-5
CASSHVWTAQETQYF
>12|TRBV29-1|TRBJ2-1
CSVRTPMGELFF
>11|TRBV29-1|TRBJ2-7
CSVNGAREQYF
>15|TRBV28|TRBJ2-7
CVSNSGTHVSYEQYF
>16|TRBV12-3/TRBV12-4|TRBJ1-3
CASQPGTEGTGNIIYF
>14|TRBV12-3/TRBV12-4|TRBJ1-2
CASSRGQGFCGYTF
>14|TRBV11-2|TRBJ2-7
CTSSYQTEGYEQYF
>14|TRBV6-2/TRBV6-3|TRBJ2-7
CASSFRDRAHEHYF
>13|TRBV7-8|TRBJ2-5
CARTTVGGETQYF
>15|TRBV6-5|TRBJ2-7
CASSWTSRSSYVQYF
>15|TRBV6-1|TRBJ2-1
CARTSTGDSYNEEFF
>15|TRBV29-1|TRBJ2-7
CSVASGWGMPFEQYF
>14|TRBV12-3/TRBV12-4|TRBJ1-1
CVSSSADSNTEALF
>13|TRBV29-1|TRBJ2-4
CSVEPVRGDIQYF
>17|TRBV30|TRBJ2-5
CAWSVRGDMVFGENQYF
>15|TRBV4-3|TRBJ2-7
CARGQDRDSGYEQYF
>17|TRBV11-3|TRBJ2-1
CARSLGVPGVPHNEQFF
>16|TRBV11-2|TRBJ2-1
CASSLYRLALGDEQFF
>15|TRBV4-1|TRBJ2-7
CASSRDSSGIYEQYF
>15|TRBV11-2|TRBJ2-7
CASSLQWMGENEQYF
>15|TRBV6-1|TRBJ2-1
CASEVEGVSYNEQFF
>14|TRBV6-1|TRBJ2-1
CARWFWRAVNEQFF
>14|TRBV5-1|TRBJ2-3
CASRFLEITDTLYF
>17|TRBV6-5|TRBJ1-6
CDSSSVDRGSYNSPLHF
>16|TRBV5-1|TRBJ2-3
CASSLHGRASTDTQYF
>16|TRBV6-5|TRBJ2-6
CGSSYSPTTGANVLTF
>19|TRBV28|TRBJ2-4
CASGPSRDRGRVAKNIQYF
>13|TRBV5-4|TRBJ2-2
CTSTFRGTGELFF
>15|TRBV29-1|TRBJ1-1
CNVVVGWGMNTEDFF
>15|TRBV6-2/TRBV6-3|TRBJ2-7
CVSSTPTSGVYEQYF
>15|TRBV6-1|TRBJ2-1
CTSSEEQQRFNEKFF
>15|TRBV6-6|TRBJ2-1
CASSPGLNRGDEQFF
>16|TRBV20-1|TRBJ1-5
CSARDLRTGNVEPQHF
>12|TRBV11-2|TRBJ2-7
CANSLAVGEQNF
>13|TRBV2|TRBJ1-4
CASSLITNEKRFF
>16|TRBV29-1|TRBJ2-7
CSAMTSGTYIPYEQYF
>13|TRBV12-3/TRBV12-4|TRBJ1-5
CASSPGAERPQHF